Each of the 18 T cell receptor beta chains below was sequenced from the same sample in a study of cytomegalovirus exposure and HLA in healthy donors. The PCR employed 60 Vbeta primers together with 13 Jbeta primers. Method: immunoSEQ multiplex PCR; TCRdb's copy keeps in-frame clones and lacks some. The profile shows some 120,000 clones, about two thirds of them singletons. The sequenced sample consisted of PBMCs. These receptors all stem from a man younger than 45 in good health and CMV-seronegative.

The chain has TRBV7-5 and TRBJ2-4; the tabulated D call, TRBD1, remains unverified against the DNA. TRBV7-5 is flagged as a pseudogene. The CDR3 consists of 23 residues. CDR3 sequence: CARITKELRRAGGAEWAKNIQYF. CDR3 coding DNA: TGTGCCAGAATCACAAAGGAATTGCGCAGGGCAGGGGGCGCGGAGTGGGCCAAAAACATTCAGTACTTC.

This clone was observed a single time. The chain recombines TRBV10-1 with TRBJ2-3; TRBD2 matches at 8 bases. V shed 10 bases, J shed 0 bases, and the junction held 6 bases outside the gene matches. Looked up from germline, CDR1 is WNHNN and CDR2 is SYGVQD (reference sequence). The CDR3 runs 14 residues. CDR3 region: CATREGVSTDTQYF. The CDR3 nucleotides are TGCGCCACTCGGGAGGGAGTGAGCACAGATACGCAGTATTTT.

The chain recombines TRBV27 with TRBJ1-5; D gene ambiguous. Germline V CDR1 and CDR2: MNHEY, SMNVEV (reference sequence). The CDR3 loop spans 12 amino acids. V was cut by 3 bases and J by 6 bases, with 6 bases left in between. The CDR3 spells CASSFGGQPQHF. DNA of the CDR3: TGTGCCAGCAGTTTCGGTGGTCAGCCCCAGCATTTT.

The chain employs TRBV2 and TRBJ1-2, with 7 bases fitting TRBD1. Germline CDR1 and CDR2: SNHLY and FYNNEI. The trim removed 1 base at V and 4 bases at J, leaving 3 bases unmatched. This CDR3 comprises 14 residues. The CDR3 nucleotides are TGTGCCAGCAGTGAAGAGGCAGGGGGCTATGGCTACACCTTC. Translation gives CASSEEAGGYGYTF.

J is TRBJ1-2 and V is TRBV30; 8 positions match TRBD1. J gave up 7 bases and V 4 bases, and 8 bases lay outside the gene matches. This CDR3 comprises 13 residues. Germline loops: CDR1 GTSNPN, CDR2 SVGIG (reference sequence). CDR3 nucleotide sequence: TGTGCCTGGACCAGGGGGCTAGTTGGTGGCTACACCTTC. This gives the protein CAWTRGLVGGYTF.

The chain is built from TRBV6-1 and TRBJ2-3; a possible D gene is TRBD2 (5 bases). Germline lookup yields CDR1 MNHNS and CDR2 SASEGT. The V end lost 10 bases, the J end lost 9 bases, and 14 bases lay between the germline ends. CDR3 length: 11 amino acids. The CDR3 nucleotides are TGTGCCACCCACGAGGGCAGGACGCAGTATTTT. Encoded protein: CATHEGRTQYF.

CDR3 in amino acids: CASSYSIGRRDTEAFF. For the CDR3, the DNA is TGTGCCAGCAGTTACTCGATAGGGAGAAGGGACACTGAAGCTTTCTTT. The J gene is TRBJ1-1, the V gene TRBV6-5; no firm D call. CDR1 is MNHEY, CDR2 SVGAGI, per germline. This CDR3 has 16 amino acids. Trimming took 0 bases from V and 3 from J, leaving 14 bases between them.

The gene calls are TRBV11-2 and TRBJ1-1, with D possibly being TRBD1 (6 bases). The V and J ends lost 1 base and 0 bases respectively, with 15 bases between them. Germline V gene data show CDR1 as SGHAT and CDR2 as FQNNGV. The CDR3 is 17 residues long. The CDR3 reads CASSLAEAGAMNTEAFF. The CDR3 DNA reads as TGTGCCAGCAGCTTAGCCGAGGCAGGGGCCATGAACACTGAAGCTTTCTTT.

The rearrangement uses TRBV4-3 and TRBJ2-3; 8 nucleotides align to TRBD1. V lost 0 bases, J lost 6 bases, and 14 bases stayed unmatched. Looked up from germline, CDR1 is LGHNA and CDR2 is YSLEER. The CDR3 consists of 18 residues. This chain's CDR3 is CASSQDTVGRGLGDTQYF. The CDR3 DNA is TGCGCCAGCAGCCAAGATACAGTAGGCAGGGGGCTCGGGGATACGCAGTATTTT.

V usage is TRBV18 and J usage is TRBJ2-5; possibly TRBD2 for D (5 bases). The V end lost 0 bases, the J end lost 2 bases, and 7 bases lay between the germline ends. The CDR3 contains 14 residues. The germline gives CDR1 KGHSH, CDR2 LQKENI. The CDR3 bases are TGTGCCAGCTCACCACCCAGGACTCAAGAGACCCAGTACTTC. Protein product: CASSPPRTQETQYF.

The CDR3 spells CASSGFEANQPQHF. In DNA form, the CDR3 reads TGTGCCAGCAGTGGCTTTGAAGCAAATCAGCCCCAGCATTTT. The V and J genes are TRBV2 and TRBJ1-5; no reliable D call. Trimming removed 4 bases from V and 4 bases from J, with 11 bases in between. CDR3 length equals 14 residues. Germline CDR1 reads SNHLY; CDR2 reads FYNNEI.

The chain recombines TRBV28 with TRBJ1-5; D gene ambiguous. V was clipped by 4 bases and J by 4 bases, with 5 bases between them. Germline V CDR1 and CDR2: MDHEN, SYDVKM. The CDR3 has 12 amino acids. The CDR3 is CASSSTNQPQHF. CDR3 coding DNA: TGTGCCAGCAGTTCGACAAATCAGCCCCAGCATTTT.

The chain recombines TRBV10-3 with TRBJ1-6; D perhaps matches TRBD1 (6 bases). Trimming removed 6 bases at V and 0 bases at J, with 9 bases between. From germline, CDR1 is ENHRY and CDR2 SYGVKD. The CDR3 extends over 15 amino acids. CDR3 protein: CAIRQGSSYNSPLHF. DNA of the CDR3: TGTGCCATCAGACAGGGTAGCTCCTATAATTCACCCCTCCACTTT.

The V call is TRBV28, the J call TRBJ1-5; no clear D. The germline CDR1 and CDR2 sequences are MDHEN and SYDVKM. The length of the CDR3 is 13 residues. Trimming left V 11 bases short and J 2 bases short, with 13 bases between. In DNA, the CDR3 is TGTGCCTCAAAGCTGGGCGGCAATCAGCCCCAGCATTTT. It is translated as CASKLGGNQPQHF.

The sample holds a few counts of this clone. V is TRBV6-4 and J is TRBJ2-1; 14 nucleotides align to TRBD2. The V gene end was trimmed by 4 bases and the J gene end by 7 bases; junction bases not matched to a gene: 0. Germline V gene data show CDR1 as MRHNA and CDR2 as SNTAGT. The CDR3 length is 14 residues. The CDR3 is CASSGLAGGNEQFF. CDR3 sequence (DNA): TGTGCCAGCAGTGGACTAGCGGGGGGGAATGAGCAGTTCTTC.

A single count supports this clone. The CDR3 region has the DNA TGTGCCAGCCAGCCGGGACTAGTAAAAGATACGCAGTATTTT. Its translation: CASQPGLVKDTQYF. The chain recombines TRBV2 with TRBJ2-3; 8 bases line up with TRBD2. The CDR3 is 14 residues long. The germline V gene has CDR1 SNHLY and CDR2 FYNNEI. V dropped 8 bases and J dropped 5; count of bases not matched to a gene: 9.

This clone was observed once. The V and J genes are TRBV15 and TRBJ2-5, with D perhaps matching TRBD1 (6 bases). V lost 7 bases, J lost 1 base, and 10 bases lay in between. This CDR3 spans 13 amino acids. Germline-derived CDR1 and CDR2 are LNHNV and YYDKDF (reference sequence). CDR3 nucleotides: TGTGCCACCACCTTGGACAGCCAAGAGACCCAGTACTTC. This codes for CATTLDSQETQYF.

The CDR3 DNA is TGTGCCAGCAGCATTGGCATTGAAGCTTTCTTT. Its protein product is CASSIGIEAFF. V is TRBV7-2 and J is TRBJ1-1; no reliable D call. This CDR3 is built from 11 residues. CDR1 SGHTA and CDR2 FQGNSA come from the germline V gene. Trimming took 5 bases from V and 7 from J, leaving 8 bases between them. Filled out from reference TRBV7-2 and TRBJ1-1, the complete variable domain reads GAGVSQSPSNKVTEKGKDVELRCDPISGHTALYWYRQSLGQGLEFLIYFQGNSAPDKSGLPSDRFSAERTGGSVSTLTIQRTQQEDSAVYLCASSIGIEAFFGQGTRLTVV.